A selection of T cell receptor beta chains follows, all from one sample in a study of shared clonotypes between healthy human individuals. TCRdb's table, derived via immunoSEQ multiplex PCR, lists solely in-frame clones and lacks some. This table holds roughly 660,000 clones, 90% found once. The sample was memory CD8+ T cells from PBMCs. Receptor source: a man aged 18 to 30 in good health. Some clones in this sample may be carry-over from other donors' samples. Each CDR3 is given with its conserved first and last residue. A D gene is named only where the DNA matches it firmly. Part of the rows lack a size; the others show once, few, many or a class for expanded clones.

-,TRBV6-1,TRBJ1-5,-,TGTGCCAGCTCATATGGGGGGTCTAGCAATCAGCCCCAGCATTTT,CASSYGGSSNQPQHF
TRBD2,TRBV28,TRBJ2-1,-,TGTGCCAGCGGAGGACTAGCGTATTACAATGAGCAGTTCTTC,CASGGLAYYNEQFF
TRBD1,TRBV14,TRBJ1-2,-,TGTGCCAGCAGCTACGGGACAGGAGGCTATGGCTACACCTTC,CASSYGTGGYGYTF
TRBD1,TRBV7-8,TRBJ1-3,-,TGTGCCAGCAGCACCTTTCGGACAGGGGCTGGAAACACCATATATTTT,CASSTFRTGAGNTIYF
-,TRBV7-9,TRBJ2-7,-,TGTGCCAGCGCTCTGGACGGAGCCTACGAGCAGTACTTC,CASALDGAYEQYF
-,TRBV19,TRBJ1-1,-,TGTGCCAGTAAGGGCGAGGATGAAGCTTTCTTT,CASKGEDEAFF
-,TRBV9,TRBJ1-1,-,TGTGCCAGCAGCGTAGTTGGGGGGTTTACTGAAGCTTTCTTT,CASSVVGGFTEAFF
-,TRBV7-3,TRBJ2-1,-,TGTGCCAGCAGCCCGGGGATCAGCTCCTACAATGAGCAGTTCTTC,CASSPGISSYNEQFF
-,TRBV13,TRBJ2-7,-,TGTGCCAGCAGCTCCCGGGACATCGACTACGAGCAGTACTTC,CASSSRDIDYEQYF
-,TRBV2,TRBJ2-3,-,TGTGCCAGCAGCCTAGAAACCCGCCTTAGCGCCCCTAGCACAGATACGCAGTATTTT,CASSLETRLSAPSTDTQYF
-,TRBV7-9,TRBJ1-2,-,TGTGCCAGCAGCTTAACAGTTTATGGCTACACCTTC,CASSLTVYGYTF
-,TRBV2,TRBJ2-2,-,TGTGCCAGCAATTATTTCAACCCGTCGGGCGGGGAGCTGTTTTTT,CASNYFNPSGGELFF
TRBD2,TRBV11-2,TRBJ2-4,-,TGTGCCAGCAGCCCCCGGGGGGGCTTCGGAAACATTCAGTACTTC,CASSPRGGFGNIQYF
TRBD2,TRBV10-2,TRBJ2-7,-,TGCGCCAGCAGCGGAGCGGGAGGGCCGTACGAGCAGTACTTC,CASSGAGGPYEQYF
TRBD2,TRBV7-6,TRBJ2-7,-,TGTGCCAGCAGCGCAGGAGTACTAGCGGAGTACGAGCAGTACTTC,CASSAGVLAEYEQYF
TRBD1,TRBV6-6,TRBJ2-1,few,TGTGCCAGCAGTTACGACAGGGGCAATGAGCAGTTCTTC,CASSYDRGNEQFF
TRBD1,TRBV11-3,TRBJ2-2,-,TGTGCCAGCAGCCTCGACAGGGGAGGCACCGGGGAGCTGTTTTTT,CASSLDRGGTGELFF
TRBD2,TRBV4-3,TRBJ2-1,-,TGCGCCAGCAGCCAAGATGGGGAGGGCCCTTTCTACAATGAGCAGTTCTTC,CASSQDGEGPFYNEQFF
-,TRBV7-3,TRBJ2-7,-,TGTGCCAGCAGCTTAAGGGCAGGGACCACCTACGAGCAGTACTTC,CASSLRAGTTYEQYF
TRBD1,TRBV5-5,TRBJ1-5,-,TGTGCCAGCAGCTCGACAGGGTATCAGCCCCAGCATTTT,CASSSTGYQPQHF
TRBD1,TRBV6-4,TRBJ1-1,-,TGTGCCAGCAGAGCACAGGGGGCGTGGGGCACTGAAGCTTTCTTT,CASRAQGAWGTEAFF
-,TRBV27,TRBJ2-5,-,TGTGCCAGCAGTTCCCGGTACCAAGAGACCCAGTACTTC,CASSSRYQETQYF
-,TRBV5-8,TRBJ2-1,-,TGTGCCAGCCTAAATCCGGGAGAGGCTACACTAAATTACAATGAGCAGTTCTTC,CASLNPGEATLNYNEQFF
-,TRBV19,TRBJ1-1,-,TGTGCCAGTAGTATCGACCAACCCGGACTGCACACTGAAGCTTTCTTT,CASSIDQPGLHTEAFF
-,TRBV7-9,TRBJ2-7,-,TGTGCCAGCAGTCCGCCGCTCCCCGACGAGCAGTACTTC,CASSPPLPDEQYF
-,TRBV19,TRBJ2-3,-,TGTGCCACCGCGAGGCGCCTCACAGATACGCAGTATTTT,CATARRLTDTQYF
TRBD1,TRBV10-3,TRBJ1-2,-,TGTGCCATCAGCGAGACAGGGGGCGGTTATGGCTACACCTTC,CAISETGGGYGYTF
-,TRBV4-3,TRBJ1-2,-,TGCGCCAGCAGCCTTTGGACACTTAACAGGGAGAACTATGGCTACACCTTC,CASSLWTLNRENYGYTF
TRBD2,TRBV4-2,TRBJ2-1,-,TGTGCCAGCAGCCAAGAAGTCGAGTCGGAGCTAGCGGGACCCCACAATGAGCAGTTCTTC,CASSQEVESELAGPHNEQFF
-,TRBV7-6,TRBJ2-3,-,TGTGCCAGCAGCTTAGCTCCAGGACTAAGCACAGATACGCAGTATTTT,CASSLAPGLSTDTQYF
-,TRBV7-9,TRBJ2-5,-,TGTGCCAGCAGCTTATCTGATAAGGAGACCCAGTACTTC,CASSLSDKETQYF
TRBD2,TRBV2,TRBJ2-7,-,TGTGCCAGCAGTGAAGGGGCTAGCGGGAGGTATTACGAGCAGTACTTC,CASSEGASGRYYEQYF
TRBD1,TRBV11-3,TRBJ2-4,-,TGTGCCAGCAGCCCCCGAGGACAGGGGGCGAACATTCAGTACTTC,CASSPRGQGANIQYF
TRBD2,TRBV4-2,TRBJ2-3,-,TGTGCCAGCAGCCAAGAGACTAGCGGGTCAGATACGCAGTATTTT,CASSQETSGSDTQYF
TRBD2,TRBV11-3,TRBJ2-7,-,TGTGCCAGCAGCTTCCGGGAGGGCGCCGAGCAGTACTTC,CASSFREGAEQYF
-,TRBV9,TRBJ2-1,once,TGTGCCAGCAGCGTAGGGGGTGGGGTACGTGAGCAGTTCTTC,CASSVGGGVREQFF
-,TRBV28,TRBJ2-1,-,TGTGCCAGCTGGACAGCCTACAATGAGCAGTTCTTC,CASWTAYNEQFF